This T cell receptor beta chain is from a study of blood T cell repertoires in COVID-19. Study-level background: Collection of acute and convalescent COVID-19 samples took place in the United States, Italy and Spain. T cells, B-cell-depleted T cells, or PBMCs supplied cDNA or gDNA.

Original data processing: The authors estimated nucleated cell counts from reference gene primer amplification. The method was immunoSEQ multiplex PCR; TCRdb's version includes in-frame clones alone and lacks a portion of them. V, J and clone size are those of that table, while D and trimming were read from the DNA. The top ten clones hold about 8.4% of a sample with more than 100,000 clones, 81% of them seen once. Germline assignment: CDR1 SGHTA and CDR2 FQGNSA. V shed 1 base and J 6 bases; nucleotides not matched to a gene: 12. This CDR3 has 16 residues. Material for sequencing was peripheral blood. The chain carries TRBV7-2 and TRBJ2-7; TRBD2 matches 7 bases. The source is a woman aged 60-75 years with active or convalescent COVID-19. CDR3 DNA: TGTGCCAGCAGCTTAGGGTGGGCGGGAGTGGTGCTCGAGCAGTACTTC. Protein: CASSLGWAGVVLEQYF.